This is a list of T cell receptor beta chains from one sample in a study of T-cell memory formation after mild COVID-19. Using its own MiXCR run on the 5' RACE reads, TCRdb lists one record per CDR3 protein. The sample holds 110,000 to 150,000 distinct CDR3 sequences, 13% to 15% seen once. The specimen sequenced was PBMCs or a T cell subset sorted from them (not recorded which). These receptors were obtained from an adult woman who had mild COVID-19 (a few samples of this study predate the infection). Cell type and time point are not known. Each CDR3 is given with its conserved first and last residue. Each record gives: D gene, clone size, J gene, V gene, CDR3 protein, CDR3 DNA. The D gene is left open where the match is weak. Rows give clone size only sometimes, using once, few, many, or a class for an expanded clone.

D gene: .
clone size: .
J gene: TRBJ2-3
V gene: TRBV5-1
CDR3 protein: CASSWAEGGFTDTQYF
CDR3 DNA: TGCGCCAGCAGCTGGGCGGAGGGAGGTTTCACAGATACGCAGTATTTT

D gene: .
clone size: .
J gene: TRBJ1-2
V gene: TRBV3-1
CDR3 protein: CASSLTRTPDNYGYTF
CDR3 DNA: TGTGCCAGCAGCCTCACCAGGACACCGGATAACTATGGCTACACCTTC

D gene: .
clone size: .
J gene: TRBJ1-2
V gene: TRBV29-1
CDR3 protein: CSYRDGANGYTF
CDR3 DNA: TGCAGCTACCGGGACGGGGCCAATGGCTACACCTTC

D gene: .
clone size: many
J gene: TRBJ2-1
V gene: TRBV4-3
CDR3 protein: CASSQDTAWGDNEQFF
CDR3 DNA: TGCGCCAGCAGCCAAGATACGGCTTGGGGGGACAATGAGCAGTTCTTC

D gene: TRBD2
clone size: .
J gene: TRBJ2-7
V gene: TRBV11-3
CDR3 protein: CASSLLQRELSYEQYF
CDR3 DNA: TGTGCCAGCAGCTTATTACAGCGGGAGCTCTCCTACGAGCAGTACTTC

D gene: .
clone size: few
J gene: TRBJ1-1
V gene: TRBV10-3
CDR3 protein: CAISESRRFTEAFF
CDR3 DNA: TGTGCCATCAGTGAGTCACGGAGGTTCACTGAAGCTTTCTTT

D gene: .
clone size: many
J gene: TRBJ2-1
V gene: TRBV6-2/TRBV6-3
CDR3 protein: CASSYSGGLYNEQFF
CDR3 DNA: TGTGCCAGCAGTTACTCAGGCGGGTTATACAATGAGCAGTTCTTC

D gene: TRBD2
clone size: .
J gene: TRBJ2-1
V gene: TRBV7-6
CDR3 protein: CASSLGGGLYNEQFF
CDR3 DNA: TGTGCCAGCAGCTTAGGCGGGGGGCTCTACAATGAGCAGTTCTTC

D gene: TRBD1
clone size: few
J gene: TRBJ2-1
V gene: TRBV6-4
CDR3 protein: CASTGQSSYNEQFF
CDR3 DNA: TGTGCCAGCACGGGACAGAGCTCCTACAATGAGCAGTTCTTC

D gene: .
clone size: .
J gene: TRBJ2-7
V gene: TRBV3-1
CDR3 protein: CASSQDRTPYEQYF
CDR3 DNA: TGTGCCAGCAGCCAAGACAGAACCCCCTACGAGCAGTACTTC

D gene: .
clone size: .
J gene: TRBJ2-7
V gene: TRBV18
CDR3 protein: CASSRQEERTEQYF
CDR3 DNA: TGTGCCAGCTCACGGCAAGAGGAGCGGACGGAACAGTACTTC

D gene: TRBD2
clone size: .
J gene: TRBJ2-1
V gene: TRBV20-1
CDR3 protein: CSANPSGGSYNEQFF
CDR3 DNA: TGCAGTGCAAACCCCAGCGGGGGATCCTACAATGAGCAGTTCTTC

D gene: TRBD2
clone size: .
J gene: TRBJ2-5
V gene: TRBV9
CDR3 protein: CASSPYSGGPGETQYF
CDR3 DNA: TGTGCCAGCAGCCCCTATAGCGGGGGGCCAGGAGAGACCCAGTACTTC

D gene: TRBD2
clone size: .
J gene: TRBJ2-3
V gene: TRBV6-2/TRBV6-3
CDR3 protein: CASSSSGETDTQYF
CDR3 DNA: TGTGCCAGCAGTTCTAGCGGGGAGACAGATACGCAGTATTTT

D gene: .
clone size: few
J gene: TRBJ1-2
V gene: TRBV5-1
CDR3 protein: CASSLEIRVDGYTF
CDR3 DNA: TGCGCCAGCAGCTTGGAAATAAGGGTTGACGGCTACACCTTC

D gene: TRBD1
clone size: .
J gene: TRBJ2-2
V gene: TRBV30
CDR3 protein: CAWRVRQGYTGELFF
CDR3 DNA: TGTGCCTGGAGAGTCAGACAGGGGTACACCGGGGAGCTGTTTTTT

D gene: TRBD1
clone size: few
J gene: TRBJ2-7
V gene: TRBV11-2
CDR3 protein: CASSLDRQGTYEQYF
CDR3 DNA: TGTGCCAGCAGCTTAGATAGACAGGGAACTTACGAGCAGTACTTC

D gene: TRBD1
clone size: many
J gene: TRBJ2-7
V gene: TRBV4-1
CDR3 protein: CASSQEPPGYVGIETGDSYEQYF
CDR3 DNA: TGCGCCAGCAGCCAAGAGCCCCCGGGGTATGTGGGAATTGAGACAGGGGACTCCTACGAGCAGTACTTC

D gene: TRBD2
clone size: .
J gene: TRBJ2-5
V gene: TRBV7-9
CDR3 protein: CASSPGVLAGPFQETQYF
CDR3 DNA: TGTGCCAGCAGCCCCGGGGTGCTAGCGGGACCGTTCCAAGAGACCCAGTACTTC

D gene: .
clone size: .
J gene: TRBJ2-7
V gene: TRBV11-3
CDR3 protein: CASSWDDGVDEQYF
CDR3 DNA: TGTGCCAGCAGCTGGGATGACGGGGTAGACGAGCAGTACTTC

D gene: .
clone size: .
J gene: TRBJ2-3
V gene: TRBV5-1
CDR3 protein: CASNPGASSGDTQYF
CDR3 DNA: TGCGCCAGCAACCCTGGGGCTTCCAGCGGGGATACGCAGTATTTT

D gene: .
clone size: .
J gene: TRBJ1-5
V gene: TRBV29-1
CDR3 protein: CSVSTGNNQPQHF
CDR3 DNA: TGCAGCGTAAGTACAGGGAATAATCAGCCCCAGCATTTT

D gene: .
clone size: few
J gene: TRBJ2-7
V gene: TRBV11-2
CDR3 protein: CASSLKGLSSDGWYF
CDR3 DNA: TGTGCCAGCAGCTTAAAAGGGTTGAGTAGCGATGGATGGTACTTC

D gene: .
clone size: .
J gene: TRBJ2-7
V gene: TRBV5-1
CDR3 protein: CASSFGRPSWDEQYF
CDR3 DNA: TGCGCCAGCAGCTTTGGCCGGCCCTCATGGGACGAGCAGTACTTC

D gene: .
clone size: few
J gene: TRBJ2-7
V gene: TRBV4-1
CDR3 protein: CASSQEAGMSSYEQYF
CDR3 DNA: TGCGCCAGCAGCCAAGAGGCAGGGATGAGTTCCTACGAGCAGTACTTC

D gene: .
clone size: .
J gene: TRBJ2-1
V gene: TRBV7-2
CDR3 protein: CASSSIRGKRRNEQFF
CDR3 DNA: TGTGCCAGCAGCTCAATTCGGGGGAAGCGAAGAAATGAGCAGTTCTTC

D gene: .
clone size: many
J gene: TRBJ2-7
V gene: TRBV7-9
CDR3 protein: CASSSPTGREQYF
CDR3 DNA: TGTGCCAGCAGCTCACCTACAGGGCGCGAGCAGTACTTC

D gene: TRBD1
clone size: .
J gene: TRBJ1-1
V gene: TRBV19
CDR3 protein: CASSITGQGGTEAFF
CDR3 DNA: TGTGCCAGTAGTATAACCGGACAGGGAGGAACTGAAGCTTTCTTT

D gene: .
clone size: few
J gene: TRBJ1-1
V gene: TRBV4-2
CDR3 protein: CASSPTRAKTEAFF
CDR3 DNA: TGTGCCAGCAGCCCTACCAGGGCGAAAACTGAAGCTTTCTTT

D gene: .
clone size: few
J gene: TRBJ1-1
V gene: TRBV7-3
CDR3 protein: CASSSGGVTEAFF
CDR3 DNA: TGTGCCAGCAGTTCCGGGGGAGTAACTGAAGCTTTCTTT

D gene: .
clone size: many
J gene: TRBJ2-5
V gene: TRBV5-1
CDR3 protein: CASSYLKTETQYF
CDR3 DNA: TGCGCCAGCAGCTATCTAAAGACGGAGACCCAGTACTTC

D gene: TRBD2
clone size: few
J gene: TRBJ2-7
V gene: TRBV27
CDR3 protein: CASSLLGGSLVYEQYF
CDR3 DNA: TGTGCCAGCAGTTTACTGGGCGGGAGTCTAGTTTACGAGCAGTACTTC

D gene: .
clone size: few
J gene: TRBJ2-3
V gene: TRBV6-1
CDR3 protein: CASIMVAEETTDTQYF
CDR3 DNA: TGTGCCAGCATCATGGTAGCGGAAGAGACCACAGATACGCAGTATTTT

D gene: TRBD2
clone size: few
J gene: TRBJ2-3
V gene: TRBV4-1
CDR3 protein: CASSQALAGGTDTQYF
CDR3 DNA: TGCGCCAGCAGCCAAGCCCTAGCGGGGGGTACAGATACGCAGTATTTT

D gene: .
clone size: many
J gene: TRBJ2-1
V gene: TRBV20-1
CDR3 protein: CSAREAWASANNEQFF
CDR3 DNA: TGCAGTGCTAGAGAGGCCTGGGCTAGCGCCAACAATGAGCAGTTCTTC

D gene: .
clone size: few
J gene: TRBJ2-1
V gene: TRBV2
CDR3 protein: CASSEALLALGIDSDGKTYNEQFF
CDR3 DNA: TGTGCCAGCAGTGAAGCGCTTCTTGCTTTGGGGATCGATTCGGACGGAAAGACCTACAATGAGCAGTTCTTC